The source of this T cell receptor beta chain is a study of blood T cell repertoires in COVID-19 (dated by TCRdb to between 2020 and 2021). Looking at the study overall: Samples from collaborators originated in the United States, Italy and Spain and spanned both the acute and convalescent phases of COVID-19. The material from the prospective study consisted of cDNA or gDNA derived from T cells, B-cell-depleted T cells, or PBMCs. Deeply sampled blood TCRbeta repertoires from subjects exposed to, actively infected with, or recovered from COVID-19 were included in the dataset. The repertoires were released in a freely available public database meant as a resource for research on the immune response to SARS-CoV-2. The samples were drawn from two sources: the first 160 participants of the ongoing ImmuneRACE study, and 1,254 subjects contributed by 6 global collaborators. The sample metadata nearly always contained a de-identified subject ID, COVID-19 status, age in years and sex. Where HLA class I and class II types were available, the types were taken from metadata supplied by the sample provider, not from assay-based typing.

TCRbeta CDR3 regions were amplified from genomic DNA using the immunoSEQ Assay, a bias-controlled multiplex PCR. The published analysis was carried out like this. The number of nucleated cells in each sample was estimated by amplification of reference gene primers within the assay. Sequence reads were collapsed and filtered to measure the absolute abundance of every unique TCRbeta CDR3 rearrangement. For each sample, productive Simpson clonality was calculated as the square root of Simpson's diversity index over productive rearrangements. Entries here come from immuneACCESS through TCRdb and include only in-frame sequences with V and J called. Some clones fail to appear in such tables; in the studies checked, an unresolved V gene covers under half of the shortfall, and the cause of the remainder is unknown. The V and J calls and clone size are taken from that table; D and trimming were inferred from the DNA. The sample table holds about 140,000 clones, of which 85% to 90% were seen once. The ten largest clonotypes hold 9.5% to 12% of the sample.

Each collaborating institution followed its own protocols to collect whole blood in K2EDTA tubes. For TCRbeta analysis, collaborator samples were shipped as frozen whole blood, as isolated PBMCs, or as DNA extracted from either sample type. The paper as a whole reports these results and caveats: The amount of clinical and demographic metadata varied by source and participant and was provided uncurated.

This clone occurred once. The clone's antigen remains unknown. No base quality information exists; no much larger clone differs at one position. Per the germline V gene, MNHEY is the CDR1 and SVGAGI is the CDR2. The CDR3 holds 15 amino acids from the cysteine to the phenylalanine. The read is trimmed to its CDR3 DNA, 45 bases read in frame from base 1. V was cut back by 6 bases and J by 2 bases, leaving a gap of 14 bases between them. The sequence joins TRBV6-5 to TRBJ1-5, with a tentative D gene TRBD1 over 5 matching bases. The source is a woman aged 80 or older with acute or convalescent COVID-19. The sample consisted of peripheral blood. The CDR3 is CASRIQVFGNQPQHF. The DNA sequence is as follows: TGTGCCAGCAGGATACAGGTCTTTGGCAATCAGCCCCAGCATTTT.